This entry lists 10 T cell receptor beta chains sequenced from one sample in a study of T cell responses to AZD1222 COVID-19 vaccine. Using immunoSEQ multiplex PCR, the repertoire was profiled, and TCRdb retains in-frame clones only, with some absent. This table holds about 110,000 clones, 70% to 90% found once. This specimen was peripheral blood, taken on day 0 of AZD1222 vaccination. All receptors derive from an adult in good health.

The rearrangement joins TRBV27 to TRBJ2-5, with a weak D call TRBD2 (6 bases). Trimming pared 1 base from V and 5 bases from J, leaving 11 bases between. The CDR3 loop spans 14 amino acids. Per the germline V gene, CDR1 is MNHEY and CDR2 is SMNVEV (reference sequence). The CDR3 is CASSLWGVGETQYF. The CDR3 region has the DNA TGTGCCAGCAGTTTATGGGGGGTGGGGGAGACCCAGTACTTC.

The CDR3 coding sequence is TGTGCCAGCAGCGAGTCGGGGGCAGCCAACTATGGCTACACCTTC. Amino acid sequence: CASSESGAANYGYTF. This chain connects TRBV9 to TRBJ1-2; TRBD1 might be the D (6 bases). The germline V and J ends were trimmed by 3 bases and 2 bases, with 14 bases remaining between them. This CDR3 is 15 amino acids long. Germline lookup yields CDR1 SGDLS and CDR2 YYNGEE.

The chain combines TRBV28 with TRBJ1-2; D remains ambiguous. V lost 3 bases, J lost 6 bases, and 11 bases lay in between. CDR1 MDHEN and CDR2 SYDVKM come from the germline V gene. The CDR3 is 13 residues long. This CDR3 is CASSFGQRHGYTF. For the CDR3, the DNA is TGTGCCAGCAGTTTCGGGCAAAGGCATGGCTACACCTTC.

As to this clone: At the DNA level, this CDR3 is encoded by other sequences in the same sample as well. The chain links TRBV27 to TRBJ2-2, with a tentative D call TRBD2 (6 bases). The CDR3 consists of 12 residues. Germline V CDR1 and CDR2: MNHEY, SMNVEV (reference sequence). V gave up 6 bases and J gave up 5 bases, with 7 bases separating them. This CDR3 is CASSGGTGELFF. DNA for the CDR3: TGTGCCAGCAGCGGAGGGACCGGGGAGCTGTTTTTT.

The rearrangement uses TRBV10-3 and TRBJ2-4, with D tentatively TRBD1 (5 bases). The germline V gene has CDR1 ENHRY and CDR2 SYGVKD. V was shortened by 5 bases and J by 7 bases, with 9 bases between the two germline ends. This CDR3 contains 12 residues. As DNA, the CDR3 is TGTGCCATCAGTCCTAGGGGCAACATTCAGTACTTC. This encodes CAISPRGNIQYF.

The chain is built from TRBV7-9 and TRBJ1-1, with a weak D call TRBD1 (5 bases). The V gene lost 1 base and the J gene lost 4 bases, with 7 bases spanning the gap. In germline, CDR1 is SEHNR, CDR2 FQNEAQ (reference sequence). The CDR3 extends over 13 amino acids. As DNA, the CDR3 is TGTGCCAGCAGCTTAGAGGGGAGCACTGAAGCTTTCTTT. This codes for CASSLEGSTEAFF.

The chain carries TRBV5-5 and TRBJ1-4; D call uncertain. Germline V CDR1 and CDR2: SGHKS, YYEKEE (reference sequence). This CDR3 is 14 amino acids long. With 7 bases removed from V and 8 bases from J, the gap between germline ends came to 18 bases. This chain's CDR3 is CASGRSSSEEKLFF. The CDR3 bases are TGTGCCAGCGGCAGATCTAGTTCGGAGGAAAAACTGTTTTTT.

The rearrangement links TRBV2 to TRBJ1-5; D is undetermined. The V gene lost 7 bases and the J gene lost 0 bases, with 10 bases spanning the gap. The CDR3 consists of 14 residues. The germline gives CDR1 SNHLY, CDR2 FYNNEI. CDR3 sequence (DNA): TGTGCCAGCACCTTGGACCATAGCAATCAGCCCCAGCATTTT. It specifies CASTLDHSNQPQHF.

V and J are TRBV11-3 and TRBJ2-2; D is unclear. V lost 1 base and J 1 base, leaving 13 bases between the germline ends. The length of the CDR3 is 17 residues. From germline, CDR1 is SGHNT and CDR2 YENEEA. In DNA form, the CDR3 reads TGTGCCAGCAGCTTAGGAGGTTGGCGACAGAACACCGGGGAGCTGTTTTTT. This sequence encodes CASSLGGWRQNTGELFF.

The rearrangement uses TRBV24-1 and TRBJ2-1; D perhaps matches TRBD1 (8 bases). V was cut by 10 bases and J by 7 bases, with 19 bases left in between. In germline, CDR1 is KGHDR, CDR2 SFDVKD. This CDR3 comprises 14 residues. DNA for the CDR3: TGTGCCACAGGGAGGGGGGGACAGGTGAATGAGCAGTTCTTC. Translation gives CATGRGGQVNEQFF.